These 2 T cell receptor gamma chains share one sample of origin, sequenced in a study of Vδ1+ human thymocytes (dated by TCRdb to the late 2010s). Beyond this particular receptor, the publication reports: The thymic TRG and TRD repertoires appeared highly polyclonal, with Gaussian CDR3 length distributions, in contrast to the oligoclonal repertoires of peripheral blood.

These receptors have no known antigen. Sequencing used an Illumina MiSeq. RNA was extracted with the RNeasy mini kit and reverse transcribed using Superscript III. CDR3 amplicons were produced by multiplex PCR using pooled V-gene forward primers and a constant-region reverse primer with Illumina adaptor overhangs. For TCRdb, the public reads were processed anew by CATT, and duplicate DNA sequences were folded into one row. The sample table records approximately 9,400 gamma-chain clones; around 54% of these occur just once. The leading ten clones occupy about 1.5% of the sample. The material sequenced was Vdelta1+ gamma-delta thymocytes from the thymus. This specimen's cell subset or site label, interpreted: FACS-sorted CD3+ TCRalphabeta- TCRVdelta1+ TCRVdelta2- thymocytes. The receptors here all came from a girl less than two years old who had congenital heart surgery.

V is TRGV4 and J is TRGJ1 or TRGJ2. Here the J gene was assigned by germline matching of the DNA, as TCRdb has none. The CDR3 has 10 residues. Germline values: CDR1 EGSTGY, CDR2 YDSYTSSV. The V gene end was trimmed by 0 bases and the J gene end by 12 bases; junction bases not matched to a gene: 2. This chain's CDR3 is CATWDGPKLF. DNA of the CDR3: TGTGCCACCTGGGATGGGCCGAAACTCTTT.

V gene TRGV2 was called; the J gene was not. This CDR3 region has 10 residues. Germline CDR1 reads EGSNGY; CDR2 reads YDSYNSKV. CDR3 in DNA: TGTGCCACCTGGGACGGGCAGGGGCTCTTT. This codes for CATWDGQGLF.